A selection of T cell receptor beta chains follows, all from one sample in a study of OX40 agonist ivuxolimab in advanced cancers. The method was immunoSEQ multiplex PCR; TCRdb's version includes in-frame clones alone and lacks a portion of them. Among 50,000 to 65,000 clones listed, roughly four fifths were seen once. This specimen was CD4+ or CD8+ T cells sorted from blood, taken in a trial of the OX40 agonist ivuxolimab. Source of these receptors: an adult with an advanced solid tumor such as melanoma, head and neck, liver or kidney cancer. Both conserved end residues are part of each CDR3. A D gene is named only where the DNA matches it firmly. Clone size, where shown, is once, few, many, or a class for clones that have expanded.

D gene	V gene	clone size	CDR3 length	J gene	CDR3 protein	CDR3 DNA
-	TRBV19	once	14	TRBJ2-2	CASSMRPHTGELFF	TGTGCCAGTAGTATGCGGCCTCACACCGGGGAGCTGTTTTTT
-	TRBV5-5	-	15	TRBJ1-4	CASSLEGLTNEKLFF	TGTGCCAGCAGCTTGGAGGGGTTAACTAATGAAAAACTGTTTTTT
-	TRBV29-1	few	14	TRBJ2-5	CSVESTGKVETQYF	TGCAGCGTTGAGTCCACAGGAAAGGTAGAGACCCAGTACTTC
TRBD2	TRBV5-8	-	14	TRBJ2-7	CASSLERTSVEQYF	TGTGCCAGCAGCTTGGAGAGGACTAGCGTCGAGCAGTACTTC
TRBD1	TRBV7-3	-	17	TRBJ2-1	CASSLISPGQNYNEQFF	TGTGCCAGCAGCTTAATTTCTCCGGGACAGAACTACAATGAGCAGTTCTTC
TRBD2	TRBV7-9	once	17	TRBJ2-1	CASSLSTSGGAYNEQFF	TGTGCCAGCAGCTTATCAACTAGCGGGGGGGCGTACAATGAGCAGTTCTTC
-	TRBV2	-	11	TRBJ1-1	CASRARGEAFF	TGTGCCAGCAGGGCCCGGGGTGAAGCTTTCTTT
TRBD1	TRBV6-1	-	15	TRBJ1-2	CASSLHRGAPYGYTF	TGTGCCAGCAGTCTCCACAGGGGAGCGCCCTATGGCTACACCTTC
-	TRBV11-2	-	17	TRBJ2-6	CASSLPAGFSGANVLTF	TGTGCCAGCAGCTTACCGGCAGGGTTCTCTGGGGCCAACGTCCTGACTTTC
-	TRBV7-2	-	15	TRBJ1-2	CASSLIWGQGYGYTF	TGTGCCAGCAGCTTAATTTGGGGCCAGGGCTATGGCTACACCTTC